The 26 T cell receptor beta chains in this list originate from one sample, sequenced in a study of T cell changes during pregnancy in multiple sclerosis. The table came from immunoSEQ multiplex PCR; TCRdb's copy has only in-frame clones and leaves some out. The table shows about 36,000 clones, with 89% occurring only once. Material: CD8+ T cells from peripheral blood mononuclear cells, obtained in the third trimester of pregnancy. The receptors here all came from a female donor with multiple sclerosis, enrolled in a pregnancy study.

In its sample, this clone was seen once. V is TRBV11-2 and J is TRBJ2-7, with a tentative D call TRBD1 (5 bases). Trimming removed 4 bases at V and 3 bases at J, with 7 bases between. The CDR3 is 12 residues long. Germline V gene lookup returns CDR1 SGHAT and CDR2 FQNNGV. This chain's CDR3 is CASSSDSYEQYF. CDR3 nucleotide sequence: TGTGCCAGCAGCTCCGACAGCTACGAGCAGTACTTC. The full variable domain, completed using reference TRBV11-2 and TRBJ2-7, is EAGVAQSPRYKIIEKRQSVAFWCNPISGHATLYWYQQILGQGPKLLIQFQNNGVVDDSQLPKDRFSAERLKGVDSTLKIQPAKLEDSAVYLCASSSDSYEQYFGPGTRLTVT.

This clone appeared a single time. The chain uses TRBV4-1 and TRBJ2-1; no firm D call. From germline, CDR1 is MGHRA and CDR2 YSYEKL. CDR3 size: 12 residues. Trimming shortened V by 0 bases and J by 9 bases, and 6 bases separated the two germline ends. CDR3 amino acids: CASSQDTGEQFF. The CDR3 DNA sequence: TGCGCCAGCAGCCAAGATACGGGTGAGCAGTTCTTC.

The chain recombines TRBV5-3 with TRBJ1-2; D may be TRBD1 (5 bases). TRBV5-3 is filed as an ORF, its function uncertain. The CDR3 covers 12 residues. Trimming stripped 4 bases from V and 9 bases from J, with 13 bases between. CDR3 loop: CARSPVGLSYTF. The CDR3 DNA reads as TGTGCCAGAAGCCCCGTGGGGCTAAGCTACACCTTC.

This chain connects TRBV7-2 to TRBJ1-1, with unresolved D. In germline, CDR1 is SGHTA, CDR2 FQGNSA. V lost 5 bases and J 10 bases, leaving 8 bases between the germline ends. The CDR3 extends over 10 amino acids. The CDR3 nucleotides read TGTGCCAGCAGCCTCGGGGTAGCTTTCTTT. The encoded protein is CASSLGVAFF.

In the case of this clone: The same CDR3 arises from other DNA sequences in this sample as well. The chain employs TRBV27 and TRBJ2-3; 8 bases are shared with TRBD2. The germline V gene has CDR1 MNHEY and CDR2 SMNVEV (reference sequence). After removal of 4 bases from V and 6 bases from J, the junction contained 9 bases not matched to a gene. This CDR3 contains 15 residues. The CDR3 bases are TGTGCCAGCAGTTCGCTCGCGGGGGGACTTGATACGCAGTATTTT. Protein product: CASSSLAGGLDTQYF.

The chain employs TRBV6-1 and TRBJ1-1; D remains ambiguous. Trimming took off 5 bases at V and 10 bases at J, with 11 bases between the two ends. This CDR3 region has 11 residues. Germline V gene sequence: CDR1 MNHNS, CDR2 SASEGT. This chain's CDR3 is CASSSSMLAFF. For the CDR3, the DNA is TGTGCCAGCAGTTCATCAATGTTAGCTTTCTTT.

The CDR3 loop reads CASSLGQGGSEQYF. CDR3 sequence (DNA): TGTGCCAGCAGCTTGGGACAGGGGGGCTCCGAGCAGTACTTC. This chain links TRBV5-4 with TRBJ2-7; 9 bases are shared with TRBD1. Germline CDR1 reads SGHNT; CDR2 reads YYREEE (reference sequence). The CDR3 sequence is 14 residues long. V lost 0 bases and J lost 6; bases outside the gene matches: 4.

V gene TRBV6-1 combines with J gene TRBJ2-7; D is possibly TRBD2 (7 bases). This CDR3 contains 14 residues. V was cut by 4 bases and J by 3 bases, with 13 bases left in between. Germline V gene lookup returns CDR1 MNHNS and CDR2 SASEGT. The CDR3 is CASSAVGGVYEQYF. The CDR3 nucleotides read TGTGCCAGCAGTGCCGTAGGGGGGGTCTACGAGCAGTACTTC.

This clone was seen a single time. The rearrangement links TRBV11-2 to TRBJ1-1; no clear D gene. The germline V gene has CDR1 SGHAT and CDR2 FQNNGV. V gave up 5 bases and J gave up 3 bases, with 10 bases separating them. The CDR3 has 13 residues. The CDR3 here is CASSPNTDTEAFF. CDR3 sequence (DNA): TGTGCCAGCAGCCCCAACACCGACACTGAAGCTTTCTTT.

A single count supports this clone. V is TRBV4-1 and J is TRBJ2-7; TRBD1 aligns across 7 bases. The V gene's germline CDR1 is MGHRA and CDR2 YSYEKL. V gave up 3 bases and J gave up 0 bases; unmatched junction bases: 17. This CDR3 has 19 amino acids. The CDR3 nucleotides are TGCGCCAGCAGCCACAACCCCGGGGCAGGACAGGAAAGCTCCTACGAGCAGTACTTC. Protein sequence: CASSHNPGAGQESSYEQYF.

This clone was seen more than once but under ten times. Other DNA variants within this sample encode the same CDR3. J is TRBJ1-5 and V is TRBV6-6; no definite D call. The CDR3 contains 12 residues. Germline V gives CDR1 MNHNY, CDR2 SVGAGI (reference sequence). The germline V and J ends were trimmed by 3 bases and 7 bases, with 7 bases remaining between them. The CDR3 coding sequence is TGTGCCAGCAGTTATCTAAACCAGCCCCAGCATTTT. It translates to CASSYLNQPQHF.

This chain joins TRBV6-1 and TRBJ2-1, with D possibly TRBD1 on 6 matching bases. Per the germline V gene, CDR1 is MNHNS and CDR2 is SASEGT. CDR3 size: 15 residues. Trimming cost V 2 bases and J 8 bases, with 16 bases left between them. The CDR3 loop reads CASSETITGTDEQFF. CDR3 DNA sequence: TGTGCCAGCAGTGAAACAATAACAGGGACGGATGAGCAGTTCTTC.

The sample holds many counts of this clone. Other DNA sequences from this sample encode an identical CDR3 as well. The CDR3 sequence is CASSVVPSSYEQYF. Here the CDR3 DNA reads TGTGCCAGCAGCGTAGTTCCCAGCTCCTACGAGCAGTACTTC. V usage is TRBV9 and J usage is TRBJ2-7; D is ambiguous. V lost 0 bases and J 0 bases, leaving 7 bases between the germline ends. The length of the CDR3 is 14 residues. Germline V CDR1 and CDR2: SGDLS, YYNGEE. Looking up the rest from reference TRBV9 and TRBJ2-7 gives the full variable domain: DSGVTQTPKHLITATGQRVTLRCSPRSGDLSVYWYQQSLDQGLQFLIQYYNGEERAKGNILERFSAQQFPDLHSELNLSSLELGDSALYFCASSVVPSSYEQYFGPGTRLTVT.

The CDR3, as DNA: TGTGCCAGCAGCGTATTTGGGACAGACGCCTACGAGCAGTACTTC. Amino acid sequence: CASSVFGTDAYEQYF. The V and J genes are TRBV9 and TRBJ2-7, with TRBD1 identical over 7 bases. In germline, CDR1 is SGDLS, CDR2 YYNGEE. The CDR3 extends over 15 amino acids. V gave up 1 base and J gave up 2 bases; unmatched junction bases: 6.

This rearrangement joins TRBV7-3 to TRBJ2-1; the match to TRBD2 covers 12 bases. From germline, CDR1 is SGHTA and CDR2 FQGTGA. The V gene end was trimmed by 5 bases and the J gene end by 4 bases; junction bases not matched to a gene: 3. This CDR3 is 15 amino acids long. The CDR3 is CASSLAGGLYNEQFF. The CDR3 DNA reads TGTGCCAGCAGCCTAGCGGGGGGGCTTTACAATGAGCAGTTCTTC.

The chain couples TRBV13 to TRBJ2-7, with 8 bases matching TRBD2. The CDR3 has 16 residues. V was pared by 6 bases and J by 3 bases, with 13 bases of the junction left unmatched. Germline CDR1 and CDR2: PRHDT and FYEKMQ (reference sequence). CDR3 sequence reads: CASRKISGRIGYEQYF. In DNA form, the CDR3 reads TGTGCCAGCAGGAAGATAAGCGGGAGAATAGGCTACGAGCAGTACTTC.

The chain links TRBV4-3 to TRBJ2-5; TRBD1 aligns across 7 bases. The germline V gene encodes CDR1 LGHNA and CDR2 YSLEER. The junction had 9 bases not matched to a gene; V was cut back by 0 bases and J by 2 bases. The CDR3 length is 17 residues. CDR3 in amino acids: CASSQETFGTAQETQYF. The CDR3 DNA reads as TGCGCCAGCAGCCAAGAGACGTTCGGGACAGCGCAAGAGACCCAGTACTTC.

The CDR3 loop reads CASSPRDKVNQPQHF. The CDR3 region has the DNA TGTGCCAGCAGTCCCCGGGACAAAGTCAATCAGCCCCAGCATTTT. The chain recombines TRBV6-5 with TRBJ1-5, with D perhaps TRBD1 (6 bases). V was shortened by 5 bases and J by 3 bases, with 14 bases between the two germline ends. Germline V gives CDR1 MNHEY, CDR2 SVGAGI. The CDR3 runs 15 residues.

J is TRBJ1-1 and V is TRBV7-9; 9 bases fit TRBD1. This CDR3 spans 16 amino acids. Germline V lookup: CDR1 SEHNR, CDR2 FQNEAQ (reference sequence). The J segment lost 7 bases and the V segment lost 0 bases, leaving 9 bases of the junction unmatched. The CDR3, as DNA: TGTGCCAGCAGCTTAGCCGGGACAGGGATTAGGGGTGAAGCTTTCTTT. Translation: CASSLAGTGIRGEAFF.

V usage is TRBV5-1 and J usage is TRBJ2-1; 8 bases fit TRBD1. Germline CDR1 reads SGHRS; CDR2 reads YFSETQ. This CDR3 region has 15 residues. The V and J ends lost 3 bases and 2 bases, in that order; junction bases with no gene match: 4. CDR3 residues: CASSSTTGAYNEQFF. The CDR3, as DNA: TGCGCCAGCAGCTCAACGACAGGGGCCTACAATGAGCAGTTCTTC.

The chain uses TRBV4-1 and TRBJ1-5; 8 positions match TRBD1. V shed 4 bases and J 0 bases; nucleotides not matched to a gene: 11. The germline gives CDR1 MGHRA, CDR2 YSYEKL. CDR3 size: 18 residues. CDR3 region: CASSPDRGFGNSNQPQHF. CDR3 DNA: TGCGCCAGCAGCCCCGACAGGGGCTTTGGGAATAGCAATCAGCCCCAGCATTTT.

The J gene is TRBJ1-1, the V gene TRBV6-5, with D possibly matching TRBD1 (5 bases). The V end lost 4 bases, the J end lost 3 bases, and 18 bases lay between the germline ends. This CDR3 spans 16 amino acids. CDR1 MNHEY and CDR2 SVGAGI come from the germline V gene. Here the CDR3 DNA reads TGTGCCAGCAGTTCCATAACGATGACAGCATACACTGAAGCTTTCTTT. Translated, it gives CASSSITMTAYTEAFF.

The chain joins TRBV29-1 to TRBJ1-5, with 8 bases aligning to TRBD1. This CDR3 has 15 residues. Germline V gene sequence: CDR1 SQVTM, CDR2 ANQGSEA. V was clipped by 4 bases and J by 0 bases; unmatched bases: 5. CDR3 coding DNA: TGCAGCGTTGTAGTCGACAGGGGTAGCAATCAGCCCCAGCATTTT. Protein: CSVVVDRGSNQPQHF.

The gene calls are TRBV2 and TRBJ2-7, with D possibly being TRBD2 (5 bases). CDR1 and CDR2 (germline): SNHLY, FYNNEI. The CDR3 runs to 14 residues. The V gene lost 2 bases and the J gene lost 6 bases, with 14 bases spanning the gap. Here the CDR3 reads CASSELTARGEQYF. The CDR3 DNA sequence: TGTGCCAGCAGTGAACTAACAGCTCGGGGCGAGCAGTACTTC.

The V gene is TRBV10-2, the J gene TRBJ1-5; D gene ambiguous. Trimming removed 4 bases at V and 4 bases at J, with 11 bases between. Germline V gene sequence: CDR1 WSHSY, CDR2 SAAADI. The length of the CDR3 is 14 residues. The CDR3 loop is CASSGAGVNQPQHF. CDR3 DNA: TGCGCCAGCAGTGGGGCAGGCGTAAATCAGCCCCAGCATTTT.

The V call is TRBV6-5, the J call TRBJ1-1; weak D call: TRBD1 (5 bases). CDR1 and CDR2 from the germline V gene are MNHEY and SVGAGI. V was cut by 5 bases and J by 8 bases, with 12 bases left in between. The CDR3 has 12 amino acids. CDR3 sequence: CASSRTREEAFF. The DNA of the CDR3 is TGTGCCAGCAGTCGGACACGGGAGGAAGCTTTCTTT.